Described below is a single TCR beta chain sequence and its context. Its specificity is unknown. Each TCR beta cDNA library carried unique molecular identifiers. T cells numbering roughly 0.85 to 11 million gave rise to a few hundred thousand cDNA molecules. MiXCR, applied by TCRdb to the PCR reads, yields one record per CDR3 protein. Of almost 700,000 distinct CDR3 sequences detected, about 60% appear once; the ten largest clones hold approximately 10%. The CDR3 has 14 residues. CDR1 and CDR2 (germline): SGHRS, YFSETQ. V shed 2 bases and J 7 bases; nucleotides not matched to a gene: 5. This sample was included in a study of post-analysis software for immune sequencing data. Whole-study context: Some patients lacked subtype; others had relapsing-remitting, secondary progressive or progressive-relapsing disease.

Study-level points and caveats: Five TRBV segments were significantly more frequent in patients than in controls. TRBV5-6, TRBV5-1 and TRBV20-1 were among these segments. The F measure placed samples prepared in the same batch into strongly shared clusters. Among multiple sclerosis patients, normalized Chao1 diversity was significantly below that of controls.

Sequencing was performed on blood. The source of this sequence is a girl aged 2 to 9 with multiple sclerosis. The rearrangement links TRBV5-1 to TRBJ1-2; 10 nucleotides match TRBD1. CDR3 in DNA: TGCGCCAGCAGCTTTTCGGGACAGGGGTCTGGCTACACCTTC. Translation gives CASSFSGQGSGYTF.